The 19 T cell receptor beta chains listed next were all sequenced from one sample in a study of blood T cells in healthy people across ages. Primed by a sample-barcoded 5' primer and a J-beta primer mix, a second PCR proceeded for 7 to 11 cycles. TCRdb used MiXCR to reprocess the 5' RACE reads, holding one entry per CDR3 protein. In the table there are about 1.5 million distinct CDR3 sequences, approximately 42% of which are singletons. Specimen: blood. These receptors came from a woman between 18 and 29 years old in good health.

The V and J genes are TRBV2 and TRBJ2-5, with D unresolved. Germline CDR1 reads SNHLY; CDR2 reads FYNNEI. The CDR3 spans 12 residues. Trimming left V 4 bases short and J 7 bases short, with 10 bases between. The CDR3 here is CASSAEEVTQYF. Here the CDR3 DNA reads TGTGCCAGCAGTGCCGAAGAGGTGACCCAGTACTTC.

The genes are TRBV19 and TRBJ1-2, with D possibly matching TRBD1 (5 bases). The CDR3 runs 13 residues. V lost 6 bases and J lost 1, with 9 bases in between. Germline CDR1 reads LNHDA; CDR2 reads SQIVND (reference sequence). For the CDR3, the DNA is TGTGCCAGTAGCCGACAGTTTAACTATGGCTACACCTTC. This gives the protein CASSRQFNYGYTF.

The rearrangement uses TRBV28 and TRBJ1-4; D possibly corresponds to TRBD1 (5 bases). The germline V gene has CDR1 MDHEN and CDR2 SYDVKM. Trimming left V 5 bases short and J 7 bases short, with 17 bases between. The CDR3 has 15 amino acids. The CDR3 DNA reads as TGTGCCAGCAGTCCACTCGGGGCTGGTGGTGAAAAACTGTTTTTT. Amino acid sequence: CASSPLGAGGEKLFF.

The chain combines TRBV3-1 with TRBJ2-3; tentative D call: TRBD2 (6 bases). The CDR3 totals 15 residues. Trimming shortened V by 0 bases and J by 2 bases, and 9 bases separated the two germline ends. In germline, CDR1 is LGHDT, CDR2 YNNKEL (reference sequence). CDR3 amino acids: CASSQDLAHTDTQYF. In nucleotides, the CDR3 is TGTGCCAGCAGCCAAGACCTAGCGCACACAGATACGCAGTATTTT.

On this clonotype itself: One end of the junction fails to match germline, which may point to a read error. The chain employs TRBV9 and TRBJ2-3; 10 nucleotides line up with TRBD2. The germline V gene has CDR1 SGDLS and CDR2 YYNGEE. This CDR3 contains 16 residues. The DNA for the CDR3 is TGTGCCGGCAGCACACCAGCGGGGGGGCCCTCAGATACGCAGTATTTT. As protein: CAGSTPAGGPSDTQYF. The whole variable domain, remainder taken from reference TRBV9 and TRBJ2-3, is DSGVTQTPKHLITATGQRVTLRCSPRSGDLSVYWYQQSLDQGLQFLIQYYNGEERAKGNILERFSAQQFPDLHSELNLSSLELGDSALYFCAGSTPAGGPSDTQYFGPGTRLTVL.

The genes are TRBV5-5 and TRBJ1-2; D gene ambiguous. Per the germline V gene, CDR1 is SGHKS and CDR2 is YYEKEE (reference sequence). The V end lost 4 bases, the J end lost 6 bases, and 16 bases lay between the germline ends. CDR3 length: 14 residues. The CDR3 loop reads CASSLPSLMDGYTF. CDR3 nucleotides: TGTGCCAGCAGCCTCCCCTCTCTCATGGATGGCTACACCTTC.

This chain joins TRBV7-2 and TRBJ2-7; D uncertain. V was clipped by 5 bases and J by 6 bases, with 14 bases between them. This CDR3 comprises 13 residues. The germline V gene has CDR1 SGHTA and CDR2 FQGNSA. The CDR3 reads CASSVHKVSEQYF. The CDR3 nucleotides read TGTGCCAGCAGCGTACATAAGGTTTCCGAGCAGTACTTC.

The table lists this clonotype with a few counts. The chain has TRBV29-1 and TRBJ2-1; 14 nucleotides line up with TRBD2. Germline V lookup: CDR1 SQVTM, CDR2 ANQGSEA. Trimming removed 7 bases from V and 10 bases from J; junction bases left unmatched: 9. CDR3 length: 14 residues. The CDR3 sequence: CSAIAGTSGGEQFF. The CDR3 DNA reads as TGCAGCGCCATAGCCGGGACTAGCGGGGGAGAGCAGTTCTTC.

J is TRBJ2-3 and V is TRBV4-2; the D is unclear. Germline-derived CDR1 and CDR2 are LGHNA and YNFKEQ. V was pared by 0 bases and J by 2 bases, with 12 bases between. CDR3 length: 16 residues. The DNA for the CDR3 is TGTGCCAGCAGCCAAGAAAGCCGCGGCCCCACAGATACGCAGTATTTT. Its protein product is CASSQESRGPTDTQYF.

This clonotype was observed a few times. This rearrangement joins TRBV6-6 to TRBJ1-3; D is unclear. CDR3 length equals 14 residues. Germline CDR1 reads MNHNY; CDR2 reads SVGAGI (reference sequence). Trimming pared 2 bases from V and 0 bases from J, leaving 5 bases between. The CDR3: CASSYGVSGNTIYF. The CDR3 DNA follows: TGTGCCAGCAGTTACGGGGTCTCTGGAAACACCATATATTTT.

V is TRBV5-6 and J is TRBJ2-7; 13 bases align to TRBD2. Looked up from germline, CDR1 is SGHDT and CDR2 is YYEEEE. The CDR3 loop spans 15 amino acids. V gave up 6 bases and J gave up 7 bases; unmatched junction bases: 10. CDR3 in amino acids: CASNRLAGGYNEQYF. The CDR3 region has the DNA TGTGCCAGCAACAGACTAGCGGGAGGCTACAATGAGCAGTACTTC.

The V and J genes are TRBV12-3 or TRBV12-4 and TRBJ2-5; 9 bases fit TRBD1. CDR3 length equals 13 residues. Unmatched junction bases numbered 12, after V lost 7 bases and J lost 12 bases. The CDR3 DNA is TGTGCCAGCACTATTGGACAGGGGCCTTTAGAGTACTTC. Its protein product is CASTIGQGPLEYF.

This clonotype appeared many times. The V and J genes are TRBV24-1 and TRBJ2-7; TRBD1 agrees at 12 bases. With V trimmed by 3 bases and J by 6 bases, 5 bases remained unmatched. The germline gives CDR1 KGHDR, CDR2 SFDVKD. The length of the CDR3 is 15 residues. This CDR3 is CATSDPGQGAFEQYF. CDR3 coding DNA: TGTGCCACCAGTGATCCGGGACAGGGGGCCTTCGAGCAGTACTTC.

The CDR3 DNA follows: TGTGCCAGCAGTCCCCAAGGGGGGGCGCGGGTTTCGGACACTGAAGCTTTCTTT. Its protein is CASSPQGGARVSDTEAFF. This chain connects TRBV6-1 to TRBJ1-1; possible D gene TRBD1, 6 bases. Germline CDR1 MNHNS, CDR2 SASEGT. This CDR3 has 18 amino acids. Trimming shortened V by 5 bases and J by 3 bases, and 25 bases separated the two germline ends.

V and J are TRBV29-1 and TRBJ1-2; 7 bases are shared with TRBD1. The CDR3 is 16 amino acids. V lost 0 bases, J lost 5 bases, and 12 bases stayed unmatched. Germline CDR1 is SQVTM and CDR2 is ANQGSEA. The CDR3 reads CSVEDRSAAGGYGYTF. CDR3 sequence (DNA): TGCAGCGTTGAAGATCGGTCGGCCGCAGGGGGATATGGCTACACCTTC.

The chain is built from TRBV15 and TRBJ1-6, with D unclear. From germline, CDR1 is LNHNV and CDR2 YYDKDF (reference sequence). There are 15 residues in the CDR3. V lost 4 bases and J 2 bases, leaving 9 bases between the germline ends. CDR3 DNA sequence: TGTGCCACCAGCATTACCGGGGCCTATAATTCACCCCTCCACTTT. This codes for CATSITGAYNSPLHF.

The genes are TRBV3-1 and TRBJ2-5; D tentatively reads TRBD1 or TRBD2 (6 bases each). V gave up 4 bases and J gave up 3 bases, with 18 bases separating them. This CDR3 is 16 amino acids long. Germline lookup yields CDR1 LGHDT and CDR2 YNNKEL (reference sequence). The CDR3 loop reads CASSRGAVRREETQYF. The CDR3 nucleotides are TGTGCCAGCAGCCGGGGGGCAGTCCGGCGGGAAGAGACCCAGTACTTC.

This clonotype was detected only a few times. The V gene is TRBV12-3 or TRBV12-4, the J gene TRBJ2-1; TRBD2 agrees at 10 bases. This CDR3 has 17 residues. V shed 7 bases and J 7 bases; nucleotides not matched to a gene: 16. DNA of the CDR3: TGTGCCAGCAAATTACATCGGCTAGCGGGGGTGAGGAATGAGCAGTTCTTC. It specifies CASKLHRLAGVRNEQFF.

The chain joins TRBV27 to TRBJ2-7, with a possible D match to TRBD1 (6 bases). The CDR3 consists of 16 residues. Trimming took 7 bases from V and 4 from J, leaving 23 bases between them. Germline CDR1 reads MNHEY; CDR2 reads SMNVEV (reference sequence). The CDR3 DNA sequence: TGTGCCAGCACCACAACATGGACAGCCCGAGTATACGAGCAGTACTTC. Amino acids: CASTTTWTARVYEQYF.